This T cell receptor (beta chain) comes out of a study of T cell repertoires in cytomegalovirus infection. The study's findings and limits: HLA-C-restricted CMV-specific TCR beta clonotypes were dominant in the ex vivo response.

TCRdb redid the calling of the reads with MiXCR, one entry per CDR3 protein. This sample has approximately 500,000 distinct CDR3 sequences, with more than 15% found just once. The ends lost 4 bases at V and 1 base at J; junction bases unmatched: 9. The length of the CDR3 is 17 residues. The germline gives CDR1 MGHRA, CDR2 YSYEKL. This clonotype was seen at least ten times. The antigen is undetermined. The chain uses TRBV4-1 and TRBJ2-5; 10 nucleotides align to TRBD2. The sequence derives from a human donor in good health (CMV status not recorded). Some clones in this sample may be carry-over from other donors' samples. Sequenced material: CD8+ T cells from PBMCs. The CDR3 DNA reads as TGCGCCAGCAGCCCCTGGCTAGCGGGGGTAGGCCAAGAGACCCAGTACTTC. Translated: CASSPWLAGVGQETQYF.